Listed here is a single TCR beta chain. The data were produced by immunoSEQ multiplex PCR, yet TCRdb's version contains in-frame clones alone and is incomplete. The sample records some 95,000 clones, 89% being singletons. CDR1 LNHNV and CDR2 YYDKDF come from the germline V gene (reference sequence). This CDR3 comprises 15 residues. The V end lost 5 bases, the J end lost 1 base, and 15 bases lay between the germline ends. The sample belongs to a study of PD-1 blockade in classical Hodgkin lymphoma. Each and every patient relapsed after autologous stem cell transplantation, and patients got differing brentuximab vedotin exposure.

This material consisted of peripheral blood mononuclear cells (PBMCs), taken before the second cycle of nivolumab. This sequence originates from a human donor with classical Hodgkin lymphoma. The J gene is TRBJ2-7, the V gene TRBV15; D is perhaps TRBD1 or TRBD2 (6 bases each). The CDR3, as DNA: TGTGCCACCAGCTCCTGGAGGGGGGAGTCCTACGAGCAGTACTTC. Translation gives CATSSWRGESYEQYF. Together with reference TRBV15 and TRBJ2-7, the CDR3 gives the full variable domain: DAMVIQNPRYQVTQFGKPVTLSCSQTLNHNVMYWYQQKSSQAPKLLFHYYDKDFNNEADTPDNFQSRRPNTSFCFLDIRSPGLGDTAMYLCATSSWRGESYEQYFGPGTRLTVT.